The 32 T cell receptor beta chains below all came from one sample that was sequenced in a study of blood T cell repertoires in COVID-19. Clones were read by immunoSEQ multiplex PCR, and TCRdb kept only the in-frame ones, dropping some. Here the sample spans approximately 97,000 clones, 90% being singletons. The sequencing input was peripheral blood. These receptors came from a man between 60 and 75 years old with acute or convalescent COVID-19.

This sequence joins TRBV6-1 and TRBJ1-1; unclear D gene. The CDR3 consists of 14 residues. Trimming shortened V by 2 bases and J by 0 bases, and 7 bases separated the two germline ends. Germline V gene sequence: CDR1 MNHNS, CDR2 SASEGT. The CDR3 coding sequence is TGTGCCAGCAGTGAAATTCGCGTGAACACTGAAGCTTTCTTT. Protein product: CASSEIRVNTEAFF.

The chain combines TRBV2 with TRBJ2-7, with D possibly being TRBD1 (6 bases). Trimming cost V 7 bases and J 7 bases, with 20 bases left between them. CDR3 length equals 14 residues. In germline, CDR1 is SNHLY, CDR2 FYNNEI. CDR3 DNA sequence: TGTGCCAGCAAGACGGACAGATGGATAGGGGAGCAGTACTTC. Translated, it gives CASKTDRWIGEQYF. Based on the CDR3 plus reference TRBV2 and TRBJ2-7, the full variable domain is EPEVTQTPSHQVTQMGQEVILRCVPISNHLYFYWYRQILGQKVEFLVSFYNNEISEKSEIFDDQFSVERPDGSNFTLKIRSTKLEDSAMYFCASKTDRWIGEQYFGPGTRLTVT.

The chain employs TRBV19 and TRBJ1-2, with no clear D. Germline V gives CDR1 LNHDA, CDR2 SQIVND (reference sequence). Trimming removed 1 base at V and 1 base at J, with 10 bases between. CDR3 length: 15 amino acids. As DNA, the CDR3 is TGTGCCAGTAGTATAGTAGGGAGAAGTAACTATGGCTACACCTTC. Translation: CASSIVGRSNYGYTF.

The chain recombines TRBV29-1 with TRBJ1-1; D might be TRBD1 (6 bases). The CDR3 has 15 residues. V was clipped by 4 bases and J by 1 base, with 16 bases between them. Per germline, CDR1 SQVTM and CDR2 ANQGSEA. The CDR3 DNA is TGCAGCGTTGTTAGGGGCTCACAGGGGAACACTGAAGCTTTCTTT. Translated, it gives CSVVRGSQGNTEAFF.

The chain carries TRBV6-1 and TRBJ1-1; 9 nucleotides line up with TRBD1. The CDR3 runs to 14 residues. CDR1 is MNHNS and CDR2 is SASEGT in the germline V gene. After removal of 2 bases from V and 10 bases from J, the junction contained 8 bases not matched to a gene. Written as DNA, the CDR3 is TGTGCCAGCAGTGAATCAACAGGGGGCTATCCAGCTTTCTTT. This encodes CASSESTGGYPAFF.

The chain has TRBV4-2 and TRBJ1-3; D remains unclear. The CDR3 runs 15 residues. Trimming stripped 7 bases from V and 0 bases from J, with 13 bases between. The V gene's germline CDR1 is LGHNA and CDR2 YNFKEQ. The CDR3 spells CASTSQASSGNTIYF. The CDR3 region has the DNA TGTGCCAGCACCTCCCAGGCCTCCTCTGGAAACACCATATATTTT.

The rearrangement joins TRBV12-5 to TRBJ1-4; D remains ambiguous. The V gene lost 6 bases and the J gene lost 4 bases, with 9 bases spanning the gap. Germline CDR1 reads LGHNT; CDR2 reads FRNRAP. The CDR3 length is 13 residues. CDR3: CASGGRLNEKLFF. The CDR3 DNA follows: TGTGCTAGTGGGGGGAGACTTAATGAAAAACTGTTTTTT.

The chain is built from TRBV6-5 and TRBJ1-2, with unresolved D. This CDR3 is built from 13 residues. Looked up from germline, CDR1 is MNHEY and CDR2 is SVGAGI. Trimming removed 8 bases from V and 2 bases from J, with 12 bases in between. This chain's CDR3 is CASYSPINYGYTF. The CDR3 DNA reads TGTGCCAGCTACAGCCCAATAAACTATGGCTACACCTTC.

The chain employs TRBV4-1 and TRBJ1-5; the match to TRBD1 covers 7 bases. The germline CDR1 and CDR2 sequences are MGHRA and YSYEKL. Trimming removed 0 bases from V and 2 bases from J; junction bases left unmatched: 7. This CDR3 is 17 amino acids long. The DNA for the CDR3 is TGCGCCAGCAGCCAAGAAGGAGGGGGCTCGGGCAATCAGCCCCAGCATTTT. Its protein product is CASSQEGGGSGNQPQHF.

The CDR3 loop reads CASSLKDSETQYF. In DNA form, the CDR3 reads TGTGCCAGCAGTTTGAAGGATAGCGAGACCCAGTACTTC. The J gene is TRBJ2-5, the V gene TRBV12-3 or TRBV12-4, with D hard to call. This CDR3 is built from 13 residues. V gave up 3 bases and J gave up 5 bases, with 10 bases separating them.

This clone occurred once. V is TRBV5-6 and J is TRBJ2-7; a possible D gene is TRBD2 (5 bases). From germline, CDR1 is SGHDT and CDR2 YYEEEE. This CDR3 is 15 amino acids long. Between the trimmed V and J ends, which lost 6 bases and 0 bases, there was a span of 16 bases. The CDR3 DNA sequence: TGTGCCAGCACCGCGCCGGGGATAAGCTCCTACGAGCAGTACTTC. Translated, it gives CASTAPGISSYEQYF.

This clone was seen only a few times. The DNA for the CDR3 is TGTGCCAGCAGTGGGGCCAGACTTGAAGCTTTCTTT. Its translation is CASSGARLEAFF. This chain joins TRBV12-3 or TRBV12-4 and TRBJ1-1, with D possibly being TRBD1 (5 bases). The CDR3 extends over 12 amino acids. Trimming took 5 bases from V and 7 from J, leaving 11 bases between them.

V and J are TRBV5-1 and TRBJ2-3; 9 bases are a match to TRBD2. Germline trimming cut 2 bases from V and 4 bases from J; bases unmatched to any gene: 2. The CDR3 runs to 14 residues. The germline gives CDR1 SGHRS, CDR2 YFSETQ. The CDR3 here is CASSFSGGSDTQYF. The CDR3 region has the DNA TGCGCCAGCAGCTTTAGCGGGGGATCAGATACGCAGTATTTT.

The CDR3 loop is CASSLQGRGRSYNSPLHF. The DNA for the CDR3 is TGCGCCAGCAGCTTGCAGGGCAGGGGGCGTTCCTATAATTCACCCCTCCACTTT. The chain employs TRBV5-1 and TRBJ1-6; 8 bases are a match to TRBD1. Unmatched junction bases numbered 7, after V lost 1 base and J lost 1 base. The CDR3 sequence is 18 residues long. Germline-derived CDR1 and CDR2 are SGHRS and YFSETQ.

This clone has only one observation. The genes are TRBV11-2 and TRBJ2-6, with TRBD1 identical over 9 bases. The junction had 14 bases not matched to a gene; V was cut back by 5 bases and J by 3 bases. The CDR3 runs 19 residues. In germline, CDR1 is SGHAT, CDR2 FQNNGV. The CDR3 nucleotides read TGTGCCAGCAGCGAGAGTGGGACAGGGAATATAGGTGGGGCCAACGTCCTGACTTTC. As protein: CASSESGTGNIGGANVLTF.

As for this clone: The same CDR3 also results from other DNA sequences found in this sample. This chain connects TRBV3-1 (or the pseudogene TRBV3-2) to TRBJ1-1, with a weak D call TRBD1 (5 bases). The CDR3 runs 14 residues. CDR1 and CDR2 (germline): LGHDT, YNNKEL (reference sequence). The V gene lost 3 bases and the J gene lost 1 base, with 9 bases spanning the gap. The chain's CDR3 is CASSQGGTNTEAFF. As DNA, the CDR3 is TGTGCCAGCAGCCAGGGGGGGACGAACACTGAAGCTTTCTTT.

The chain combines TRBV18 with TRBJ1-2, with D maybe TRBD1 (5 bases). Trimming took 3 bases from V and 4 from J, leaving 9 bases between them. The CDR3 extends over 13 amino acids. Germline V CDR1 and CDR2: KGHSH, LQKENI. Written as DNA, the CDR3 is TGTGCCAGCTCACCCCTTGACAGCTATGGCTACACCTTC. Protein sequence: CASSPLDSYGYTF.

This sequence joins TRBV5-1 and TRBJ2-3; weak D call: TRBD1 (5 bases). CDR1 is SGHRS, CDR2 YFSETQ, per germline. There are 15 residues in the CDR3. V lost 0 bases and J 0 bases, leaving 8 bases between the germline ends. In DNA, the CDR3 is TGCGCCAGCAGCTTGGGACAGACAAGCACAGATACGCAGTATTTT. Its protein product is CASSLGQTSTDTQYF. The full variable domain, in which reference TRBV5-1 and TRBJ2-3 provide the parts outside the CDR3, is KAGVTQTPRYLIKTRGQQVTLSCSPISGHRSVSWYQQTPGQGLQFLFEYFSETQRNKGNFPGRFSGRQFSNSRSEMNVSTLELGDSALYLCASSLGQTSTDTQYFGPGTRLTVL.

This chain links TRBV14 with TRBJ2-5; perhaps TRBD1 as D (6 bases). Germline V gene data show CDR1 as SGHDN and CDR2 as FVKESK. Trimming removed 4 bases from V and 0 bases from J, with 9 bases in between. The CDR3 sequence is 14 residues long. The CDR3 coding sequence is TGTGCCAGCAGCCCCGGGACAAACCAAGAGACCCAGTACTTC. It yields the protein CASSPGTNQETQYF.

This clone appeared a few times. The chain couples TRBV5-1 to TRBJ2-2; maybe TRBD1 (5 bases). Trimming stripped 4 bases from V and 5 bases from J, with 18 bases between. This CDR3 is built from 16 residues. In germline, CDR1 is SGHRS, CDR2 YFSETQ. CDR3: CASSPRGRGATGELFF. Here the CDR3 DNA reads TGCGCCAGCAGCCCCCGTGGACGTGGGGCTACCGGGGAGCTGTTTTTT.

This chain connects TRBV6-5 to TRBJ1-2; tentative D call: TRBD1 (5 bases). V lost 7 bases to trimming and J lost 2 bases, with 11 bases between them. Germline assignment: CDR1 MNHEY and CDR2 SVGAGI. The CDR3 length is 13 residues. Written as DNA, the CDR3 is TGTGCCAGCACCCTGACAGAAAACTATGGCTACACCTTC. It specifies CASTLTENYGYTF.

The chain employs TRBV3-1 (or the pseudogene TRBV3-2) and TRBJ1-5; the D gene is possibly TRBD1 (6 bases). V was shortened by 4 bases and J by 5 bases, with 15 bases between the two germline ends. The CDR3 has 15 residues. CDR1 and CDR2 from the germline V gene are LGHDT and YNNKEL (reference sequence). This CDR3 reads CASSLRGGGDQPQHF. The CDR3 nucleotides are TGTGCCAGCAGCCTTCGAGGGGGTGGAGATCAGCCCCAGCATTTT.

The chain is built from TRBV19 and TRBJ1-2; 7 bases map to TRBD1. The CDR3 length is 13 residues. The germline CDR1 and CDR2 sequences are LNHDA and SQIVND (reference sequence). V gave up 4 bases and J gave up 5 bases; unmatched junction bases: 4. The CDR3 region is CASSTRQGYGYTF. Here the CDR3 DNA reads TGTGCCAGTAGTACTCGACAGGGTTATGGCTACACCTTC.

This chain joins TRBV6-2 or TRBV6-3 and TRBJ1-2; D uncertain. Trimming left V 5 bases short and J 2 bases short, with 9 bases between. From germline, CDR1 is MNHEY and CDR2 SVGEGT. The CDR3 extends over 13 amino acids. The CDR3 protein is CASSAEWNYGYTF. The CDR3 DNA follows: TGTGCCAGCAGTGCAGAATGGAACTATGGCTACACCTTC.

The V gene is TRBV5-1, the J gene TRBJ2-3; 7 bases match TRBD1. Trimming at V came to 5 bases and at J to 6 bases, leaving 9 bases not matched to a gene. The CDR3 has 14 residues. Germline loops: CDR1 SGHRS, CDR2 YFSETQ. The CDR3, as DNA: TGCGCCAGCAGGTCCGACAGGGCCGGGGATACGCAGTATTTT. The encoded protein is CASRSDRAGDTQYF.

This chain uses TRBV18 with TRBJ2-1; maybe TRBD1 (5 bases). This CDR3 has 17 amino acids. The ends were cut back, 2 bases at V and 2 bases at J, with 16 bases in the middle. Germline CDR1 is KGHSH and CDR2 is LQKENI. In nucleotides, the CDR3 is TGTGCCAGCTCACCATCCTACCGGGTGGGGCCCTACAATGAGCAGTTCTTC. Amino acid sequence: CASSPSYRVGPYNEQFF.

The chain uses TRBV5-1 and TRBJ2-1, with a possible D match to TRBD2 (5 bases). Trimming left V 0 bases short and J 15 bases short, with 13 bases between. Germline CDR1 reads SGHRS; CDR2 reads YFSETQ. The CDR3 length is 12 residues. Written as DNA, the CDR3 is TGCGCCAGCAGCTTGGCCGGACTCCCTCCGTTCTTC. This sequence encodes CASSLAGLPPFF.

The gene calls are TRBV7-2 and TRBJ1-1; maybe TRBD1 (5 bases). Germline V CDR1 and CDR2: SGHTA, FQGNSA. The length of the CDR3 is 16 residues. Trimming took off 1 base at V and 5 bases at J, with 17 bases between the two ends. The CDR3 sequence is CASSLVGTSPRTEAFF. The CDR3 nucleotides are TGTGCCAGCAGCTTAGTCGGGACTAGTCCTCGGACTGAAGCTTTCTTT.

The V call is TRBV18, the J call TRBJ1-5, with D perhaps TRBD1 (5 bases). V lost 2 bases and J 6 bases, leaving 11 bases between the germline ends. The CDR3 runs to 14 residues. Germline V gene lookup returns CDR1 KGHSH and CDR2 LQKENI. The DNA of the CDR3 is TGTGCCAGCTCACCAGAATCAAGGGGTCAGCCCCAGCATTTT. Translation gives CASSPESRGQPQHF.

The J gene is TRBJ2-1, the V gene TRBV7-2; the D gene is possibly TRBD2 (6 bases). The V and J ends lost 2 bases and 12 bases respectively, with 11 bases between them. Germline V gene lookup returns CDR1 SGHTA and CDR2 FQGNSA. This CDR3 has 12 residues. The CDR3 region has the DNA TGTGCCAGCAGCTTACCCGACGGGGGGCAGTTCTTC. The encoded protein is CASSLPDGGQFF.

The J gene is TRBJ1-2, the V gene TRBV7-9, with 8 nucleotides matching TRBD1. V shed 5 bases, J shed 0 bases, and the junction held 11 bases outside the gene matches. Per the germline V gene, CDR1 is SEHNR and CDR2 is FQNEAQ (reference sequence). CDR3 length: 17 residues. The CDR3 is CASSLNPGQGTNYGYTF. The CDR3 DNA sequence: TGTGCCAGCAGCCTCAACCCTGGACAGGGTACTAACTATGGCTACACCTTC.

The chain is built from TRBV5-8 and TRBJ2-1; D is possibly TRBD1 (5 bases). The CDR3 is 12 amino acids. Germline loops: CDR1 SGHTS, CDR2 YDEGEE. The germline V and J ends were trimmed by 3 bases and 4 bases, with 5 bases remaining between them. The CDR3 loop is CASSSGYNEQFF. The CDR3 DNA reads TGTGCCAGCAGCTCAGGGTACAATGAGCAGTTCTTC.